This T cell receptor beta chain was found in a study of blood T cell repertoires in COVID-19. Whole-study context: Collection of acute and convalescent COVID-19 samples took place in the United States, Italy and Spain. The cDNA or gDNA used as material had been derived from T cells, B-cell-depleted T cells, or PBMCs.

As handled by the study authors: Amplification with reference gene primers provided the estimates of nucleated cell counts. The method was immunoSEQ multiplex PCR; TCRdb's version includes in-frame clones alone and lacks a portion of them. From that table come the V and J calls and clone size; the DNA was used to work out D and trimming. The table records about 140,000 clones, about three quarters of them present only once. The clonotype was recovered from a woman aged 50 to 60 with active or convalescent COVID-19. The sequenced sample consisted of peripheral blood.

CDR3 sequence: CASSVQGWDEKLFF. CDR3 coding DNA: TGCGCCAGCAGCGTACAGGGGTGGGATGAAAAACTGTTTTTT. The V call is TRBV5-1, the J call TRBJ1-4; 7 nucleotides match TRBD1. J gave up 6 bases and V 4 bases, and 6 bases lay outside the gene matches. The length of the CDR3 is 14 residues. The germline V gene has CDR1 SGHRS and CDR2 YFSETQ.